A selection of T cell receptor beta chains follows, all from one sample in a study of blood T cell repertoires in COVID-19. Measured with immunoSEQ multiplex PCR; TCRdb has only the in-frame clones, and not every one. The table includes approximately 240,000 clones, nearly 90% detected once. The material sequenced was peripheral blood. All receptors derive from a woman aged 18-35 years who had recovered from COVID-19. Both conserved end residues are part of each CDR3. Each record gives: J gene, D gene, clone size, V gene, CDR3 DNA, CDR3 protein. A D gene is named only where the DNA matches it firmly. A clone size is listed for some rows: how often the clone was seen (once, few, many), or a class if it is expanded.

j_gene: TRBJ2-2; d_gene: -; abundance: -; v_gene: TRBV11-2; CDR3nt: TGTGCCAGCAGCTCCGTCGAGCCAGGGGCTAACACCGGGGAGCTGTTTTTT; CDR3aa: CASSSVEPGANTGELFF
j_gene: TRBJ2-7; d_gene: TRBD1; abundance: -; v_gene: TRBV4-1; CDR3nt: TGCGCCAGCAGCCAACTACCGGGACAGGGAACCGAGCAGTACTTC; CDR3aa: CASSQLPGQGTEQYF
j_gene: TRBJ1-2; d_gene: TRBD1; abundance: -; v_gene: TRBV15; CDR3nt: TGTGCCACCAGCAGAGATTACGACAGGGGAAATGGCTACACCTTC; CDR3aa: CATSRDYDRGNGYTF
j_gene: TRBJ1-1; d_gene: TRBD1; abundance: -; v_gene: TRBV4-1; CDR3nt: TGCGCCAGCAGCGGGGACAGAGGAGGGATGAACACTGAAGCTTTCTTT; CDR3aa: CASSGDRGGMNTEAFF
j_gene: TRBJ1-4; d_gene: TRBD1; abundance: -; v_gene: TRBV4-3; CDR3nt: TGCGCCAGCAGCCCTATTCCCGGGACAGAGGATGAAAAACTGTTTTTT; CDR3aa: CASSPIPGTEDEKLFF
j_gene: TRBJ2-2; d_gene: TRBD2; abundance: -; v_gene: TRBV6-5; CDR3nt: TGTGCCAGCAGTTACTCGGGAGGGGCCGGGGAGCTGTTTTTT; CDR3aa: CASSYSGGAGELFF
j_gene: TRBJ1-5; d_gene: -; abundance: -; v_gene: TRBV5-8; CDR3nt: TGTGCCAGCAGCCCCCGGACAGCCCGCGGGCCCCAGCATTTT; CDR3aa: CASSPRTARGPQHF
j_gene: TRBJ2-5; d_gene: TRBD2; abundance: -; v_gene: TRBV6-6; CDR3nt: TGTGCCAGCAGTTCCGGACTAGCGGGAGGAGAGACCCAGTACTTC; CDR3aa: CASSSGLAGGETQYF
j_gene: TRBJ2-2; d_gene: -; abundance: -; v_gene: TRBV6-2/TRBV6-3; CDR3nt: TGTGCCAGCAGTTACTCTGGGGGCCGCACCGGGGAGCTGTTTTTT; CDR3aa: CASSYSGGRTGELFF
j_gene: TRBJ2-1; d_gene: -; abundance: -; v_gene: TRBV5-6; CDR3nt: TGTGCCAGCAGCTCTGACATGTACAATGAGCAGTTCTTC; CDR3aa: CASSSDMYNEQFF
j_gene: TRBJ2-1; d_gene: TRBD1; abundance: -; v_gene: TRBV27; CDR3nt: TGTGCCAGCAGTTTCGGGACAGGTAACAATGAGCAGTTCTTC; CDR3aa: CASSFGTGNNEQFF
j_gene: TRBJ2-7; d_gene: -; abundance: -; v_gene: TRBV6-6; CDR3nt: TGTGCCAGCAGTTACGGCAACTACGAGCAGTACTTC; CDR3aa: CASSYGNYEQYF
j_gene: TRBJ2-5; d_gene: TRBD2; abundance: few; v_gene: TRBV27; CDR3nt: TGTGCCAGCAGTTTATCGCGGGGGCAAGAGACCCAGTACTTC; CDR3aa: CASSLSRGQETQYF
j_gene: TRBJ1-1; d_gene: TRBD1; abundance: few; v_gene: TRBV19; CDR3nt: TGTGTCACGACGCGGACAGGGGCGGACACTGAAGCTTTCTTT; CDR3aa: CVTTRTGADTEAFF
j_gene: TRBJ1-1; d_gene: -; abundance: -; v_gene: TRBV19; CDR3nt: TGTGCCAGTAGTATAGGAAGACAGAGCATGAACACTGAAGCTTTCTTT; CDR3aa: CASSIGRQSMNTEAFF
j_gene: TRBJ1-2; d_gene: TRBD1; abundance: -; v_gene: TRBV7-8; CDR3nt: TGTGCCAGCACAGGGGGCCAGTACTATGGCTACACCTTC; CDR3aa: CASTGGQYYGYTF
j_gene: TRBJ2-7; d_gene: TRBD2; abundance: -; v_gene: TRBV4-2; CDR3nt: TGTGCCAGCAGCGGCCGACTAGCGGGAGGTGAAAAGCAGTACTTC; CDR3aa: CASSGRLAGGEKQYF
j_gene: TRBJ2-1; d_gene: TRBD2; abundance: few; v_gene: TRBV30; CDR3nt: TGTGCCTGGCTTAGCGGGAGTGAGCAGTTCTTC; CDR3aa: CAWLSGSEQFF
j_gene: TRBJ2-1; d_gene: -; abundance: -; v_gene: TRBV5-1; CDR3nt: TGCGCCAGCAGCTTGACTCTGGGGGGTCTTTCCTACAATGAGCAGTTCTTC; CDR3aa: CASSLTLGGLSYNEQFF
j_gene: TRBJ1-1; d_gene: TRBD1; abundance: -; v_gene: TRBV7-9; CDR3nt: TGTGCCAGCAGCTTAGATGGGGACAGATCAAACACTGAAGCTTTCTTT; CDR3aa: CASSLDGDRSNTEAFF
j_gene: TRBJ2-1; d_gene: TRBD2; abundance: once; v_gene: TRBV11-2; CDR3nt: TGTGCCAGCAGCTTAGATTCCGGGACTAGCGTCAGGAGCTCCTACAATGAGCAGTTCTTC; CDR3aa: CASSLDSGTSVRSSYNEQFF
j_gene: TRBJ2-7; d_gene: -; abundance: -; v_gene: TRBV6-5; CDR3nt: TGTGCCAGCAAACCGGGACAAATCTACGAGCAGTACTTC; CDR3aa: CASKPGQIYEQYF
j_gene: TRBJ1-1; d_gene: -; abundance: -; v_gene: TRBV29-1; CDR3nt: TGCAGTGCGTCGAGGACAGTGAACACTGAAGCTTTCTTT; CDR3aa: CSASRTVNTEAFF
j_gene: TRBJ2-1; d_gene: -; abundance: -; v_gene: TRBV25-1; CDR3nt: TGTGCCAGCATTGCCAGCTACAATGAGCAGTTCTTC; CDR3aa: CASIASYNEQFF
j_gene: TRBJ2-3; d_gene: -; abundance: -; v_gene: TRBV9; CDR3nt: TGTGCCAGCAGCCCCCAGCGGTTCACAGATACGCAGTATTTT; CDR3aa: CASSPQRFTDTQYF
j_gene: TRBJ1-2; d_gene: TRBD1; abundance: many; v_gene: TRBV7-9; CDR3nt: TGTGCCAGCAGGCCGGGACAGGGGTACTATGGCTACACCTTC; CDR3aa: CASRPGQGYYGYTF
j_gene: TRBJ2-7; d_gene: TRBD2; abundance: -; v_gene: TRBV13; CDR3nt: TGTGCCAGCAGCTCAACTAGCGGGAGGGCATCCTACGAGCAGTACTTC; CDR3aa: CASSSTSGRASYEQYF
j_gene: TRBJ1-2; d_gene: TRBD1; abundance: -; v_gene: TRBV7-2; CDR3nt: TGTGCCAGCAGCATCGGGACAGGGGGGGGCTACACCTTC; CDR3aa: CASSIGTGGGYTF
j_gene: TRBJ2-7; d_gene: TRBD2; abundance: -; v_gene: TRBV3-1/TRBV3-2; CDR3nt: TGTGCCAGCAGCCAAGAAGGGGCTGTAGCGGGAACTGGAAGCGAGCAGTACTTC; CDR3aa: CASSQEGAVAGTGSEQYF
j_gene: TRBJ2-3; d_gene: TRBD2; abundance: -; v_gene: TRBV12-5; CDR3nt: TGTGCTAGTGGTTTGGGGAGACTAGCGGGAGTCACAGATACGCAGTATTTT; CDR3aa: CASGLGRLAGVTDTQYF
j_gene: TRBJ2-2; d_gene: TRBD2; abundance: -; v_gene: TRBV7-3; CDR3nt: TGTGCCAGCAGCTTAAAGGGTTCTAGCGGGAGGCTCAACACCGGGGAGCTGTTTTTT; CDR3aa: CASSLKGSSGRLNTGELFF
j_gene: TRBJ2-2; d_gene: -; abundance: -; v_gene: TRBV2; CDR3nt: TGTGCCAGCACCAGGGACTTCCTGAACACCGGGGAGCTGTTTTTT; CDR3aa: CASTRDFLNTGELFF
j_gene: TRBJ2-7; d_gene: -; abundance: -; v_gene: TRBV15; CDR3nt: TGTGCCACCAGCAGAGATGATGGCCACACCTACGAGCAGTACTTC; CDR3aa: CATSRDDGHTYEQYF